This is a list of T cell receptor beta chains from one sample in a study of OX40 agonist ivuxolimab in advanced cancers. Sequencing was performed with immunoSEQ multiplex PCR; in TCRdb, only in-frame clones are kept and a portion is missing. The data contain more than 40,000 clones, about 83% of them singletons. The sample here was CD4+ or CD8+ T cells sorted from blood, taken in a trial of the OX40 agonist ivuxolimab. The receptors stem from an adult with an advanced solid tumor such as melanoma, head and neck, liver or kidney cancer. The CDR3 runs from the conserved cysteine through the conserved F or W. The order of the fields is D gene, J gene, clone size, V gene, CDR3 protein, CDR3 DNA. A D gene is named only where the DNA matches it firmly. Not all rows give a size; the values are once, few, many and, for expanded clones, a class.

d_call: -
j_call: TRBJ1-2
clone_size: -
v_call: TRBV15
cdr3_aa: CATSSGYTGTGYGYTF
cdr3_nt: TGTGCCACCAGCAGCGGTTATACAGGTACAGGCTATGGCTACACCTTC

d_call: -
j_call: TRBJ2-3
clone_size: -
v_call: TRBV13
cdr3_aa: CASSSLTGTSTDTQYF
cdr3_nt: TGTGCCAGCAGCTCTCTTACCGGCACAAGCACAGATACGCAGTATTTT

d_call: TRBD1
j_call: TRBJ2-2
clone_size: few
v_call: TRBV6-5
cdr3_aa: CASSYDDRGSGELFF
cdr3_nt: TGTGCCAGCAGTTACGATGACAGGGGGTCCGGGGAGCTGTTTTTT

d_call: -
j_call: TRBJ2-7
clone_size: -
v_call: TRBV11-1
cdr3_aa: CASRGLYEQYF
cdr3_nt: TGTGCCAGCAGGGGTCTCTACGAGCAGTACTTC

d_call: TRBD1
j_call: TRBJ1-3
clone_size: -
v_call: TRBV6-5
cdr3_aa: CASSYGQGSGNTIYF
cdr3_nt: TGTGCCAGCAGTTACGGACAGGGCTCTGGAAACACCATATATTTT

d_call: TRBD2
j_call: TRBJ2-1
clone_size: -
v_call: TRBV6-5
cdr3_aa: CASSLTSGTYNEQFF
cdr3_nt: TGTGCCAGCAGTTTGACTAGCGGGACCTACAATGAGCAGTTCTTC

d_call: TRBD1
j_call: TRBJ2-7
clone_size: -
v_call: TRBV19
cdr3_aa: CASHRTGSSYEQYF
cdr3_nt: TGTGCCAGCCATAGGACAGGGAGCTCCTACGAGCAGTACTTC

d_call: -
j_call: TRBJ1-1
clone_size: -
v_call: TRBV13
cdr3_aa: CASSLIYTEAFF
cdr3_nt: TGTGCCAGCAGCCTAATATACACTGAAGCTTTCTTT

d_call: -
j_call: TRBJ2-3
clone_size: -
v_call: TRBV9
cdr3_aa: CASSAHGGGKTDTQYF
cdr3_nt: TGTGCCAGCAGCGCCCACGGAGGGGGGAAGACAGATACGCAGTATTTT

d_call: -
j_call: TRBJ2-2
clone_size: -
v_call: TRBV9
cdr3_aa: CASSVLRVDTGELFF
cdr3_nt: TGTGCCAGCAGCGTACTCAGGGTCGACACCGGGGAGCTGTTTTTT

d_call: -
j_call: TRBJ2-3
clone_size: once
v_call: TRBV13
cdr3_aa: CASSSPRDTQYF
cdr3_nt: TGTGCCAGCAGCTCCCCTAGGGATACGCAGTATTTT

d_call: -
j_call: TRBJ2-1
clone_size: few
v_call: TRBV19
cdr3_aa: CASSSRSGHEQFF
cdr3_nt: TGTGCCAGTAGTTCCAGATCAGGGCATGAGCAGTTCTTC

d_call: -
j_call: TRBJ1-4
clone_size: -
v_call: TRBV27
cdr3_aa: CASRPWTATNEKLFF
cdr3_nt: TGTGCCAGCAGACCTTGGACAGCAACTAATGAAAAACTGTTTTTT

d_call: -
j_call: TRBJ2-7
clone_size: -
v_call: TRBV10-2
cdr3_aa: CASSLTREQYF
cdr3_nt: TGCGCCAGCAGCCTAACTCGGGAGCAGTACTTC

d_call: -
j_call: TRBJ2-2
clone_size: -
v_call: TRBV19
cdr3_aa: CASSIDTELLRNTGELFF
cdr3_nt: TGTGCCAGTAGTATAGATACAGAACTCCTAAGGAACACCGGGGAGCTGTTTTTT

d_call: -
j_call: TRBJ1-1
clone_size: -
v_call: TRBV11-2
cdr3_aa: CASSRRGGTEAFF
cdr3_nt: TGTGCCAGCAGCCGGCGGGGGGGAACTGAAGCTTTCTTT

d_call: -
j_call: TRBJ2-3
clone_size: -
v_call: TRBV9
cdr3_aa: CASSEGSFGRTQYF
cdr3_nt: TGTGCCAGCAGCGAGGGGTCCTTTGGGCGTACGCAGTATTTT

d_call: TRBD1
j_call: TRBJ2-3
clone_size: -
v_call: TRBV11-3
cdr3_aa: CASSLSGTGYADTQYF
cdr3_nt: TGTGCCAGCAGCCTATCCGGGACAGGGTACGCAGATACGCAGTATTTT

d_call: -
j_call: TRBJ2-1
clone_size: -
v_call: TRBV9
cdr3_aa: CASSVVVSNGQGLANEQFF
cdr3_nt: TGTGCCAGCAGCGTAGTCGTATCGAACGGCCAGGGATTGGCCAATGAGCAGTTCTTC

d_call: -
j_call: TRBJ2-6
clone_size: -
v_call: TRBV7-9
cdr3_aa: CASSLVAGANVLTF
cdr3_nt: TGTGCCAGCAGCTTAGTCGCTGGGGCCAACGTCCTGACTTTC

d_call: -
j_call: TRBJ2-7
clone_size: few
v_call: TRBV20-1
cdr3_aa: CSARDFYEQYF
cdr3_nt: TGCAGTGCTAGAGACTTCTACGAGCAGTACTTC

d_call: TRBD2
j_call: TRBJ2-5
clone_size: -
v_call: TRBV5-4
cdr3_aa: CASSTRGAGGGETQYF
cdr3_nt: TGTGCCAGCAGCACCCGCGGCGCGGGGGGCGGAGAGACCCAGTACTTC

d_call: TRBD1
j_call: TRBJ1-1
clone_size: -
v_call: TRBV19
cdr3_aa: CASSIQGATEAFF
cdr3_nt: TGTGCCAGTAGTATACAGGGGGCTACTGAAGCTTTCTTT

d_call: TRBD2
j_call: TRBJ2-7
clone_size: -
v_call: TRBV9
cdr3_aa: CASSYSAGLEGSSYEQYF
cdr3_nt: TGTGCCAGCAGCTACTCAGCGGGACTAGAAGGTAGCTCCTACGAGCAGTACTTC

d_call: -
j_call: TRBJ1-3
clone_size: -
v_call: TRBV7-9
cdr3_aa: CASSFPRVADTIYF
cdr3_nt: TGTGCCAGCAGCTTCCCCAGGGTTGCGGACACCATATATTTT

d_call: TRBD1
j_call: TRBJ2-1
clone_size: -
v_call: TRBV14
cdr3_aa: CASSQGQGAPNEQFF
cdr3_nt: TGTGCCAGCAGCCAAGGACAGGGGGCACCCAATGAGCAGTTCTTC

d_call: -
j_call: TRBJ1-1
clone_size: -
v_call: TRBV29-1
cdr3_aa: CSVEGWNTEAFF
cdr3_nt: TGCAGCGTGGAGGGGTGGAACACTGAAGCTTTCTTT

d_call: -
j_call: TRBJ2-7
clone_size: once
v_call: TRBV27
cdr3_aa: CASSFRASSYEQYF
cdr3_nt: TGTGCCAGCAGTTTCCGGGCTAGCAGCTACGAGCAGTACTTC

d_call: -
j_call: TRBJ1-2
clone_size: -
v_call: TRBV11-2
cdr3_aa: CASSIGTAGYTF
cdr3_nt: TGTGCCAGCAGCATAGGGACGGCTGGCTACACCTTC

d_call: -
j_call: TRBJ1-1
clone_size: -
v_call: TRBV4-1
cdr3_aa: CASSQPRDNGAEAFF
cdr3_nt: TGCGCCAGCAGCCAACCCCGGGACAATGGCGCTGAAGCTTTCTTT

d_call: -
j_call: TRBJ2-6
clone_size: -
v_call: TRBV7-3
cdr3_aa: CASSWGTSGANVLTF
cdr3_nt: TGTGCCAGCAGTTGGGGGACCTCTGGGGCCAACGTCCTGACTTTC

d_call: TRBD1
j_call: TRBJ1-1
clone_size: -
v_call: TRBV29-1
cdr3_aa: CSPGQAPNEAFF
cdr3_nt: TGCAGCCCTGGACAGGCACCAAATGAAGCTTTCTTT

d_call: TRBD2
j_call: TRBJ2-1
clone_size: -
v_call: TRBV9
cdr3_aa: CASTTSAGAAYNEQFF
cdr3_nt: TGTGCCAGCACCACTTCAGCGGGAGCCGCCTACAATGAGCAGTTCTTC

d_call: -
j_call: TRBJ2-1
clone_size: -
v_call: TRBV4-3
cdr3_aa: CASSQDSMGLGTANEQFF
cdr3_nt: TGCGCCAGCAGCCAAGACTCAATGGGACTAGGGACAGCCAATGAGCAGTTCTTC

d_call: TRBD1
j_call: TRBJ1-2
clone_size: -
v_call: TRBV7-9
cdr3_aa: CASSFSTGPYGYTF
cdr3_nt: TGTGCCAGCAGCTTCTCGACAGGGCCCTATGGCTACACCTTC

d_call: -
j_call: TRBJ2-1
clone_size: -
v_call: TRBV5-4
cdr3_aa: CASSPPTSRPSYNEQFF
cdr3_nt: TGTGCCAGCAGCCCGCCTACTAGCAGACCCTCCTACAATGAGCAGTTCTTC

d_call: -
j_call: TRBJ2-1
clone_size: -
v_call: TRBV6-4
cdr3_aa: CASSDSRLGPRAEQFF
cdr3_nt: TGTGCCAGCAGTGACTCCCGCCTGGGCCCCCGGGCTGAGCAGTTCTTC

d_call: -
j_call: TRBJ2-2
clone_size: -
v_call: TRBV6-4
cdr3_aa: CASSDEETGELFF
cdr3_nt: TGTGCCAGCAGTGATGAGGAAACCGGGGAGCTGTTTTTT

d_call: -
j_call: TRBJ1-1
clone_size: -
v_call: TRBV15
cdr3_aa: CATSLYGGTEAFF
cdr3_nt: TGTGCCACCAGCCTATACGGGGGCACTGAAGCTTTCTTT

d_call: -
j_call: TRBJ1-4
clone_size: -
v_call: TRBV9
cdr3_aa: CASSPFEGEKLFF
cdr3_nt: TGTGCCAGCTCCCCCTTTGAGGGTGAAAAACTGTTTTTT

d_call: -
j_call: TRBJ1-2
clone_size: -
v_call: TRBV13
cdr3_aa: CASSPWMENYGYTF
cdr3_nt: TGTGCCAGCAGCCCCTGGATGGAGAACTATGGCTACACCTTC

d_call: -
j_call: TRBJ2-2
clone_size: -
v_call: TRBV4-1
cdr3_aa: CASSQEEVGSGELFF
cdr3_nt: TGCGCCAGCAGCCAAGAAGAGGTGGGGTCCGGGGAGCTGTTTTTT

d_call: TRBD2
j_call: TRBJ2-1
clone_size: -
v_call: TRBV29-1
cdr3_aa: CSVEGGRGLAGQFF
cdr3_nt: TGCAGCGTTGAAGGGGGCCGGGGACTAGCCGGGCAGTTCTTC

d_call: -
j_call: TRBJ2-7
clone_size: -
v_call: TRBV11-3
cdr3_aa: CASSSEGYEQYF
cdr3_nt: TGTGCCAGCAGCTCCGAAGGCTACGAGCAGTACTTC

d_call: -
j_call: TRBJ2-1
clone_size: -
v_call: TRBV19
cdr3_aa: CASTPPPGGQRNEQFF
cdr3_nt: TGTGCCAGTACGCCACCCCCCGGGGGCCAGAGGAATGAGCAGTTCTTC